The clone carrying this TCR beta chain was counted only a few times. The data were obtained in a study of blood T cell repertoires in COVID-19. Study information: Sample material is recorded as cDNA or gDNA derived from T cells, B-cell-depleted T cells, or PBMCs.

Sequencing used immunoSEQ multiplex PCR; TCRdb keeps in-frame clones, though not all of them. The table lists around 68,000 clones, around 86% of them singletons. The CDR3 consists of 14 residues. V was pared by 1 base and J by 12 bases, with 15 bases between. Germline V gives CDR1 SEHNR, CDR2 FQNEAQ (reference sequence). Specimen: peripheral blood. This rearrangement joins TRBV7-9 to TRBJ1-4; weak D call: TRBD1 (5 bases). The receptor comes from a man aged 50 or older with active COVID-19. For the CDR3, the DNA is TGTGCCAGCAGCTTAGTAGGGGTGAGGAAAGAACTGTTTTTT. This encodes CASSLVGVRKELFF.